These 22 T cell receptor beta chains were sequenced from one sample in a study of cytomegalovirus exposure and HLA in healthy donors. Primers: 60 Vbeta forward and 13 Jbeta reverse. Here immunoSEQ multiplex PCR was the method, and the copy in TCRdb shows in-frame clones only, minus some. The table has about 180,000 clones, roughly 82% seen once. The sample comprised PBMCs. These receptors were obtained from a woman between 45 and 65 years old in good health and CMV-seronegative.

The CDR3 DNA follows: TGTGCCAGCAGACTCAGGGATCCCACCGGGGAGCTGTTTTTT. Amino acids: CASRLRDPTGELFF. The V call is TRBV11-2, the J call TRBJ2-2; D perhaps matches TRBD1 (5 bases). Germline V gene lookup returns CDR1 SGHAT and CDR2 FQNNGV. The ends were cut back, 6 bases at V and 4 bases at J, with 12 bases in the middle. CDR3 size: 14 residues.

This clone has only one observation. The genes are TRBV15 and TRBJ2-3; TRBD2 matches at 11 bases. The CDR3 covers 18 residues. V shed 3 bases and J 4 bases; nucleotides not matched to a gene: 12. Germline CDR1 is LNHNV and CDR2 is YYDKDF (reference sequence). In nucleotides, the CDR3 is TGTGCCACCAGCAGCCCCCCCTTTAGCGGGGGGGTTGCAGATACGCAGTATTTT. This sequence encodes CATSSPPFSGGVADTQYF.

This clone was observed a handful of times. The germline gene is not matched at one end of the junction; a read error may be the cause. V gene TRBV5-1 combines with J gene TRBJ2-7; 8 nucleotides line up with TRBD1. The CDR3 loop spans 14 amino acids. The germline gives CDR1 SGHRS, CDR2 YFSETQ. The CDR3 sequence is CASSPQGALEQKSF. The DNA for the CDR3 is TGCGCCAGCAGCCCCCAGGGGGCTCTGGAGCAGAAGTCCTTC.

The gene calls are TRBV12-5 and TRBJ2-2, with 9 bases aligning to TRBD1. The length of the CDR3 is 14 residues. Per the germline V gene, CDR1 is LGHNT and CDR2 is FRNRAP. Losses at the gene ends were 4 bases for V and 5 bases for J; bases not matched to a gene: 2. The CDR3 sequence is CASGSTGGTGELFF. CDR3 coding DNA: TGTGCTAGTGGTTCGACAGGGGGTACCGGGGAGCTGTTTTTT.

The chain uses TRBV5-1 and TRBJ1-6, with 8 nucleotides matching TRBD1. Germline V CDR1 and CDR2: SGHRS, YFSETQ. The V gene end was trimmed by 0 bases and the J gene end by 0 bases; junction bases not matched to a gene: 2. The CDR3 is 17 residues long. The CDR3 sequence: CASSLEGQGSYNSPLHF. DNA for the CDR3: TGCGCCAGCAGCTTGGAAGGACAGGGCTCCTATAATTCACCCCTCCACTTT.

This sequence joins TRBV19 and TRBJ2-1; 8 positions agree with TRBD2. The CDR3 totals 16 residues. Germline-derived CDR1 and CDR2 are LNHDA and SQIVND (reference sequence). V trimming: 1 base; J trimming: 3 bases; junction bases outside the gene matches: 5. For the CDR3, the DNA is TGTGCCAGTAGTATAGGGGTAGCGGGACTCTACAATGAGCAGTTCTTC. As protein: CASSIGVAGLYNEQFF.

This rearrangement joins TRBV15 to TRBJ1-5, with D possibly TRBD1 on 5 matching bases. Germline CDR1 is LNHNV and CDR2 is YYDKDF (reference sequence). The CDR3 length is 15 residues. V was trimmed by 0 bases and J by 6 bases, leaving 12 bases between them. This CDR3 reads CATSRDRGMGQPQHF. The DNA of the CDR3 is TGTGCCACCAGCAGAGATCGGGGGATGGGTCAGCCCCAGCATTTT.

This clone was detected once. V gene TRBV9 combines with J gene TRBJ2-5; TRBD1 matches at 9 bases. The CDR3 totals 14 residues. V trimming: 6 bases; J trimming: 3 bases; junction bases outside the gene matches: 6. Germline values: CDR1 SGDLS, CDR2 YYNGEE. CDR3 DNA: TGTGCCAGCAACCGGGACAGGGCCGAAGAGACCCAGTACTTC. Protein product: CASNRDRAEETQYF.

The chain combines TRBV7-3 with TRBJ2-3, with D unclear. V gave up 2 bases and J gave up 0 bases, with 9 bases separating them. CDR3 length equals 15 residues. The V gene's germline CDR1 is SGHTA and CDR2 FQGTGA. The CDR3 is CASSLLAASTDTQYF. The CDR3 nucleotides are TGTGCCAGCAGCTTACTGGCGGCTAGCACAGATACGCAGTATTTT.

This chain connects TRBV5-1 to TRBJ1-5; 10 bases line up with TRBD1. Unmatched junction bases numbered 4, after V lost 3 bases and J lost 7 bases. This CDR3 comprises 14 residues. Germline-derived CDR1 and CDR2 are SGHRS and YFSETQ. The CDR3 sequence: CASSSGTGVQPQHF. For the CDR3, the DNA is TGCGCCAGCAGCTCGGGGACAGGGGTACAGCCCCAGCATTTT.

The rearrangement links TRBV28 to TRBJ2-7; D gene uncertain. Germline CDR1 reads MDHEN; CDR2 reads SYDVKM. V dropped 3 bases and J dropped 2 bases, with 14 bases sitting between them. This CDR3 comprises 15 residues. CDR3 in DNA: TGTGCCAGCAGTTTCAGTGGAGAGATGGCCTACGAGCAGTACTTC. Its protein is CASSFSGEMAYEQYF. Combining the CDR3 with reference TRBV28 and TRBJ2-7 gives the whole variable domain DVKVTQSSRYLVKRTGEKVFLECVQDMDHENMFWYRQDPGLGLRLIYFSYDVKMKEKGDIPEGYSVSREKKERFSLILESASTNQTSMYLCASSFSGEMAYEQYFGPGTRLTVT.

The V call is TRBV19, the J call TRBJ2-7; TRBD2 might be the D (6 bases). The CDR3 loop spans 15 amino acids. Trimming took off 4 bases at V and 3 bases at J, with 16 bases between the two ends. Germline V gene lookup returns CDR1 LNHDA and CDR2 SQIVND (reference sequence). CDR3 in DNA: TGTGCCAGTAGTAGGTCTAGCGCTTCGGACTACGAGCAGTACTTC. Residues: CASSRSSASDYEQYF.

The V call is TRBV7-6, the J call TRBJ1-2; tentatively, D is TRBD1 (6 bases). V was shortened by 1 base and J by 5 bases, with 11 bases between the two germline ends. The CDR3 totals 14 residues. CDR1 is SGHVS and CDR2 is FNYEAQ in the germline V gene. This CDR3 reads CASSLEQGGYGYTF. The CDR3 DNA follows: TGTGCCAGCAGCTTAGAACAGGGAGGGTATGGCTACACCTTC.

The chain joins TRBV28 to TRBJ2-5, with D possibly TRBD2 on 6 matching bases. Germline lookup yields CDR1 MDHEN and CDR2 SYDVKM. The length of the CDR3 is 14 residues. V was shortened by 2 bases and J by 5 bases, with 12 bases between the two germline ends. CDR3 DNA sequence: TGTGCCAGCAGTTTAAACACTGGAGGGGAGACCCAGTACTTC. It yields the protein CASSLNTGGETQYF.

V usage is TRBV4-3 and J usage is TRBJ2-1, with 13 positions matching TRBD2. This CDR3 spans 16 amino acids. The germline CDR1 and CDR2 sequences are LGHNA and YSLEER. Germline trimming cut 0 bases from V and 9 bases from J; bases unmatched to any gene: 5. The CDR3 loop reads CASSQDTSGGGSEQFF. As DNA, the CDR3 is TGCGCCAGCAGCCAAGATACTAGCGGGGGGGGTAGTGAGCAGTTCTTC.

In its sample, this clone was seen once. The CDR3 is CATSRGGPSYEQYF. The CDR3 bases are TGTGCCACCAGCAGAGGAGGGCCAAGCTACGAGCAGTACTTC. The gene calls are TRBV15 and TRBJ2-7, with a possible D match to TRBD2 (5 bases). V was shortened by 1 base and J by 3 bases, with 10 bases between the two germline ends. The CDR3 totals 14 residues. The germline V gene has CDR1 LNHNV and CDR2 YYDKDF (reference sequence).

The rearrangement links TRBV2 to TRBJ1-1, with D maybe TRBD1 (6 bases). The CDR3 has 15 residues. Germline V CDR1 and CDR2: SNHLY, FYNNEI. The V end was cut by 7 bases, the J end by 3 bases, with 18 bases between. CDR3 nucleotide sequence: TGTGCCAGCACGGCTGTAAGGGGGTGGGACACTGAAGCTTTCTTT. Encoded protein: CASTAVRGWDTEAFF.

The rearrangement uses TRBV6-5 and TRBJ2-1, with 10 positions matching TRBD2. CDR1 and CDR2 from the germline V gene are MNHEY and SVGAGI. J lost 3 bases, V lost 6 bases, and 2 bases had no gene match. The CDR3 loop spans 14 amino acids. The CDR3 coding sequence is TGTGCCAGCAGCTTAGCGGGAGGCTACAATGAGCAGTTCTTC. Encoded protein: CASSLAGGYNEQFF.

This clone was detected once. This sequence joins TRBV2 and TRBJ1-5; perhaps TRBD1 as D (5 bases). The germline V gene has CDR1 SNHLY and CDR2 FYNNEI. The ends were cut back, 8 bases at V and 5 bases at J, with 13 bases in the middle. The length of the CDR3 is 13 residues. CDR3 amino acids: CASGGGWDQPQHF. The CDR3 region has the DNA TGTGCCAGCGGGGGGGGTTGGGATCAGCCCCAGCATTTT. Looking up the rest from reference TRBV2 and TRBJ1-5 gives the full variable domain: EPEVTQTPSHQVTQMGQEVILRCVPISNHLYFYWYRQILGQKVEFLVSFYNNEISEKSEIFDDQFSVERPDGSNFTLKIRSTKLEDSAMYFCASGGGWDQPQHFGDGTRLSIL.

Only one count was recorded for this clone. The gene calls are TRBV4-1 and TRBJ2-1, with 9 bases that match TRBD1. The CDR3 is made up of 15 amino acids. V lost 4 bases to trimming and J lost 9 bases; unmatched junction nucleotides: 10. Germline values: CDR1 MGHRA, CDR2 YSYEKL. CDR3 DNA sequence: TGCGCCAGCAGCCGCCCCGGGACAGGGCGGGGTGAGCAGTTCTTC. It codes for CASSRPGTGRGEQFF.

The genes are TRBV5-4 and TRBJ1-3, with TRBD1 as a possible D gene (5 bases). The ends were cut back, 0 bases at V and 4 bases at J, with 14 bases in the middle. Germline V gene data show CDR1 as SGHNT and CDR2 as YYREEE (reference sequence). The CDR3 is 16 residues long. The CDR3 coding sequence is TGTGCCAGCAGCTTGGACCTCCAGGGTGCCGGAAACACCATATATTTT. It is translated as CASSLDLQGAGNTIYF.

This CDR3 reads CASSMRDRGNEQFF. CDR3 coding DNA: TGTGCCAGTAGTATGAGGGACAGGGGCAATGAGCAGTTCTTC. The J gene is TRBJ2-1, the V gene TRBV19; TRBD1 matches 10 bases. There are 14 residues in the CDR3. CDR1 and CDR2 from the germline V gene are LNHDA and SQIVND (reference sequence). The junction had 2 bases not matched to a gene; V was cut back by 3 bases and J by 6 bases.